Below are 25 T cell receptor beta chains sequenced from a single sample in a study of cytomegalovirus exposure and HLA in healthy donors. PCR used 60 Vbeta primers and 13 Jbeta primers. Assay used: immunoSEQ multiplex PCR; TCRdb lists only in-frame clones, some missing. The sample shows 150,000 to 200,000 clones, over 60% of them seen only once. The sequencing input was PBMCs. The receptors originated from a girl under 18 in good health and CMV-seronegative.

This clone occurred a few times. The rearrangement uses TRBV2 and TRBJ1-1; a possible D gene is TRBD1 (5 bases). Looked up from germline, CDR1 is SNHLY and CDR2 is FYNNEI. This CDR3 is 14 amino acids long. The ends were cut back, 1 base at V and 1 base at J, with 7 bases in the middle. This CDR3 is CASSEGGTNTEAFF. CDR3 nucleotides: TGTGCCAGCAGTGAAGGGGGCACGAACACTGAAGCTTTCTTT.

The gene calls are TRBV6-5 and TRBJ2-1; D is uncertain. The CDR3 has 13 amino acids. Germline assignment: CDR1 MNHEY and CDR2 SVGAGI. Trimming left V 7 bases short and J 0 bases short, with 7 bases between. The CDR3 spells CASKYSSYNEQFF. CDR3 DNA sequence: TGTGCCAGCAAGTACAGCTCCTACAATGAGCAGTTCTTC.

The chain combines TRBV5-4 with TRBJ1-3, with 7 bases matching TRBD1. J gave up 1 base and V 4 bases, and 8 bases lay outside the gene matches. The CDR3 spans 16 residues. CDR1 SGHNT and CDR2 YYREEE come from the germline V gene (reference sequence). This CDR3 is CASSVGTVESGNTIYF. The CDR3 DNA reads TGTGCCAGCAGCGTGGGGACAGTAGAATCTGGAAACACCATATATTTT.

The V gene is TRBV2, the J gene TRBJ1-6, with 8 bases matching TRBD1. The V gene end was trimmed by 10 bases and the J gene end by 8 bases; junction bases not matched to a gene: 7. This CDR3 spans 13 amino acids. Germline V gene sequence: CDR1 SNHLY, CDR2 FYNNEI. The CDR3 DNA sequence: TGTGCCACCCTGGACAGGGTACATTCACCCCTCCACTTT. It codes for CATLDRVHSPLHF.

This chain joins TRBV6-6 and TRBJ2-7; D ambiguous. The germline V gene has CDR1 MNHNY and CDR2 SVGAGI (reference sequence). V shed 3 bases and J shed 2 bases, with 5 bases lying between them. This CDR3 contains 12 residues. CDR3 nucleotides: TGTGCCAGCAGTTATGAGGCCTACGAGCAGTACTTC. Encoded protein: CASSYEAYEQYF.

V is TRBV9 and J is TRBJ1-5, with D tentatively TRBD1 (5 bases). Germline values: CDR1 SGDLS, CDR2 YYNGEE. CDR3 length equals 14 residues. The V and J ends lost 3 bases and 3 bases respectively, with 10 bases between them. The CDR3 DNA reads as TGTGCCAGCAGCGCGGACACTACCAATCAGCCCCAGCATTTT. Protein sequence: CASSADTTNQPQHF.

The chain combines TRBV5-1 with TRBJ1-1; 9 bases are shared with TRBD1. V lost 4 bases and J lost 4; bases outside the gene matches: 5. This CDR3 region has 14 residues. Germline CDR1 reads SGHRS; CDR2 reads YFSETQ. CDR3 sequence reads: CASSHGQGFTEAFF. The DNA of the CDR3 is TGCGCCAGCAGCCATGGACAGGGGTTCACTGAAGCTTTCTTT.

This clone came up once. The chain couples TRBV19 to TRBJ1-5; unclear D gene. Germline V CDR1 and CDR2: LNHDA, SQIVND (reference sequence). V lost 4 bases and J 5 bases, leaving 24 bases between the germline ends. CDR3 length equals 18 residues. As DNA, the CDR3 is TGTGCCAGTAGTAGGGCCCTCTTCGCACTCGGTCCGGATCAGCCCCAGCATTTT. This codes for CASSRALFALGPDQPQHF.

The rearrangement joins TRBV6-1 to TRBJ2-7; D perhaps matches TRBD2 (6 bases). The CDR3 is 13 residues long. With 5 bases removed from V and 4 bases from J, the gap between germline ends came to 12 bases. Germline CDR1 MNHNS, CDR2 SASEGT. DNA for the CDR3: TGTGCCAGCAGTCCCGGGACTTGGTACGAGCAGTACTTC. This codes for CASSPGTWYEQYF.

This clone came up a few times. The chain is built from TRBV6-1 and TRBJ2-2; no definite D call. Trimming removed 7 bases from V and 6 bases from J, with 12 bases in between. This CDR3 is 13 amino acids long. Germline CDR1 and CDR2: MNHNS and SASEGT. For the CDR3, the DNA is TGTGCCAGCACTAAATTAATTGCCGGGGAGCTGTTTTTT. Amino acid sequence: CASTKLIAGELFF.

This clone was counted once. CDR3 bases: TGCGCCAGCAGCCAAATAACAGGGATTGGTTCTCAGCCCCAGCATTTT. Protein product: CASSQITGIGSQPQHF. The chain has TRBV4-1 and TRBJ1-5, with D possibly matching TRBD1 (6 bases). Germline assignment: CDR1 MGHRA and CDR2 YSYEKL. The CDR3 is 16 residues long. The ends were cut back, 2 bases at V and 6 bases at J, with 17 bases in the middle.

This chain joins TRBV4-2 and TRBJ1-1; weak D call: TRBD1 (5 bases). CDR1 is LGHNA and CDR2 is YNFKEQ in the germline V gene. Trimming took off 4 bases at V and 0 bases at J, with 12 bases between the two ends. The CDR3 has 15 amino acids. CDR3 nucleotide sequence: TGTGCCAGCAGCCCTTGGGGGGTTGTGAACACTGAAGCTTTCTTT. It yields the protein CASSPWGVVNTEAFF.

The rearrangement joins TRBV4-1 to TRBJ2-7; 8 bases are a match to TRBD2. The CDR3 is 14 amino acids. Unmatched junction bases numbered 6, after V lost 3 bases and J lost 5 bases. Germline-derived CDR1 and CDR2 are MGHRA and YSYEKL. CDR3 residues: CASSHPAGGDEQYF. Written as DNA, the CDR3 is TGCGCCAGCAGCCACCCCGCGGGGGGTGACGAGCAGTACTTC.

This clone turned up a few times. The rearrangement joins TRBV20-1 to TRBJ2-3; D is uncertain. V gave up 6 bases and J gave up 1 base, with 5 bases separating them. CDR1 and CDR2 from the germline V gene are DFQATT and SNEGSKA (reference sequence). The CDR3 is 11 residues long. The CDR3 bases are TGCAGTGCACGGGGCACAGATACGCAGTATTTT. Translating it yields CSARGTDTQYF.

This sequence joins TRBV9 and TRBJ1-6; TRBD1 agrees at 7 bases. This CDR3 comprises 15 residues. V lost 0 bases to trimming and J lost 10 bases; unmatched junction nucleotides: 7. From germline, CDR1 is SGDLS and CDR2 YYNGEE. CDR3 nucleotide sequence: TGTGCCAGCAGCGTAGATGGGACAGAACAATCACCCCTCCACTTT. Residues: CASSVDGTEQSPLHF.

This chain connects TRBV6-5 to TRBJ1-2; D may be TRBD1 (5 bases). Germline values: CDR1 MNHEY, CDR2 SVGAGI. V lost 5 bases and J lost 4, with 14 bases in between. This CDR3 region has 14 residues. The CDR3 protein is CASSLVRDSYGYTF. CDR3 nucleotide sequence: TGTGCCAGCAGTCTCGTCCGTGACAGCTATGGCTACACCTTC.

V and J are TRBV19 and TRBJ1-5; tentatively, D is TRBD1 (6 bases). The CDR3 runs to 14 residues. Trimming removed 7 bases from V and 6 bases from J, with 16 bases in between. Germline loops: CDR1 LNHDA, CDR2 SQIVND (reference sequence). The CDR3 loop is CASKSGAGVQPQHF. The CDR3 bases are TGTGCCAGTAAGTCAGGGGCGGGCGTTCAGCCCCAGCATTTT.

This clone was seen a handful of times. The CDR3 DNA reads as TGCGCCAGCAGCCTTGCCGGGACAATCTATGGAAACACCATATATTTT. This sequence encodes CASSLAGTIYGNTIYF. This rearrangement joins TRBV5-1 to TRBJ1-3; weak D call: TRBD1 (6 bases). Looked up from germline, CDR1 is SGHRS and CDR2 is YFSETQ. The V end lost 4 bases, the J end lost 3 bases, and 17 bases lay between the germline ends. CDR3 size: 16 residues.

The chain employs TRBV6-5 and TRBJ2-1; the D gene is possibly TRBD1 (7 bases). The V gene lost 5 bases and the J gene lost 7 bases, with 18 bases spanning the gap. This CDR3 is built from 15 residues. CDR1 MNHEY and CDR2 SVGAGI come from the germline V gene. In DNA, the CDR3 is TGTGCCAGCAGTCCTCAGGGGGACTCGGGTAATGAGCAGTTCTTC. Amino acid sequence: CASSPQGDSGNEQFF.

The gene calls are TRBV6-6 and TRBJ1-1; no reliable D call. The germline V and J ends were trimmed by 0 bases and 3 bases, with 11 bases remaining between them. Germline CDR1 MNHNY, CDR2 SVGAGI (reference sequence). The CDR3 loop spans 15 amino acids. CDR3 DNA sequence: TGTGCCAGCAGTTACTCTCCAGGTTCGGACACTGAAGCTTTCTTT. Protein sequence: CASSYSPGSDTEAFF.

The sample holds one count of this clone. The J gene is TRBJ1-6, the V gene TRBV5-6; D is uncertain. Per the germline V gene, CDR1 is SGHDT and CDR2 is YYEEEE. The CDR3 contains 13 residues. Between the trimmed V and J ends, which lost 0 bases and 7 bases, there was a span of 5 bases. CDR3 sequence reads: CASSLAGNSPLHF. The CDR3 DNA sequence: TGTGCCAGCAGCTTGGCGGGGAATTCACCCCTCCACTTT. Variable domain in full (rest from reference TRBV5-6 and TRBJ1-6): DAGVTQSPTHLIKTRGQQVTLRCSPKSGHDTVSWYQQALGQGPQFIFQYYEEEERQRGNFPDRFSGHQFPNYSSELNVNALLLGDSALYLCASSLAGNSPLHFGNGTRLTVT.

The gene calls are TRBV6-1 and TRBJ1-6; D may be TRBD1 (5 bases). This CDR3 spans 14 amino acids. Trimming cost V 6 bases and J 7 bases, with 13 bases left between them. The V gene's germline CDR1 is MNHNS and CDR2 SASEGT. Written as DNA, the CDR3 is TGTGCCAGCAGCCTAGGTCCAGGGAATTCACCCCTCCACTTT. Translation gives CASSLGPGNSPLHF.

The chain combines TRBV18 with TRBJ1-4, with D possibly TRBD1 on 6 matching bases. CDR1 and CDR2 from the germline V gene are KGHSH and LQKENI. V lost 3 bases and J 0 bases, leaving 14 bases between the germline ends. CDR3 length equals 17 residues. The DNA for the CDR3 is TGTGCCAGCTCACCTCTCTCAGGGGCTGCAACTAATGAAAAACTGTTTTTT. This sequence encodes CASSPLSGAATNEKLFF.

The chain couples TRBV12-2 to TRBJ1-5. TRBV12-2 is annotated as a pseudogene. The CDR3 loop spans 12 amino acids. The CDR3 sequence: CASRFIGQPQHF. CDR3 DNA sequence: TGTGCAAGTCGCTTTATCGGTCAGCCCCAGCATTTT.

This chain uses TRBV6-5 with TRBJ2-7, with 7 bases fitting TRBD1. CDR3 length: 13 amino acids. Trimming cost V 7 bases and J 5 bases; bases outside gene matches: 8. Germline V gene sequence: CDR1 MNHEY, CDR2 SVGAGI. CDR3 sequence: CASTIRGGDEQYF. The CDR3 coding sequence is TGTGCCAGCACCATTAGAGGGGGCGACGAGCAGTACTTC.